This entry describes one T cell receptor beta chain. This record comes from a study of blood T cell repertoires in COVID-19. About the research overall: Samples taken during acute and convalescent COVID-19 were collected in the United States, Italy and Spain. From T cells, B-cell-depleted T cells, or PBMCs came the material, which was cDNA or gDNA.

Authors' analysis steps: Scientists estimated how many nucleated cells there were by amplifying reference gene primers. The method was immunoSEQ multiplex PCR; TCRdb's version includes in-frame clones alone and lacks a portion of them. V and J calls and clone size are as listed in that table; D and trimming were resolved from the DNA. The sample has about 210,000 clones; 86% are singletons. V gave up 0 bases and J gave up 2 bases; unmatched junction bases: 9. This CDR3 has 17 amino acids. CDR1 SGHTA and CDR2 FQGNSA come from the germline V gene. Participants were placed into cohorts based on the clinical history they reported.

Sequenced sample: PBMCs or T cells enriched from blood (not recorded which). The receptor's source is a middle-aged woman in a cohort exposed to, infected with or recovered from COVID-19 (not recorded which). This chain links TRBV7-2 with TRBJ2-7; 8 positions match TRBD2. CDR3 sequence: CASSLAVGLEPPYEQYF. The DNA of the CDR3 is TGTGCCAGCAGCTTAGCGGTGGGACTAGAACCCCCCTACGAGCAGTACTTC.